These T cell receptor beta chains were read from a single sample in a study of blood T cell repertoires in COVID-19. Some clones are missing from TCRdb's copy, which holds only in-frame ones; the method was immunoSEQ multiplex PCR. Among about 160,000 clones listed, 65% to 85% were seen once. Specimen: peripheral blood. These receptors all come from a man in his 60s with active or convalescent COVID-19. CDR3s include the opening cysteine and the closing phenylalanine or tryptophan. The D gene is left open where the match is weak. For some rows the clone size is stated as once, few or many, or as a class when expanded; others skip it.

clone_size d_call j_call v_call cdr3_aa cdr3_nt
. . TRBJ1-1 TRBV3-1/TRBV3-2 CASRPDRFAEAFF TGTGCCAGCAGACCAGACAGGTTCGCTGAAGCTTTCTTT
. TRBD1 TRBJ1-3 TRBV6-5 CATKDRATGNTIYF TGTGCCACCAAAGACAGGGCTACAGGAAACACCATATATTTT
once . TRBJ2-1 TRBV14 CASSQEPSRSEQFF TGTGCCAGCAGCCAAGAACCCTCTAGGTCTGAGCAGTTCTTC
. TRBD2 TRBJ2-1 TRBV6-5 CASRGGLAGRNEQFF TGTGCCAGCAGGGGAGGACTAGCGGGACGAAATGAGCAGTTCTTC
. TRBD1 TRBJ1-1 TRBV29-1 CSVNRGGDATEAFF TGCAGCGTCAACAGGGGGGGCGACGCCACTGAAGCTTTCTTT
. TRBD2 TRBJ2-1 TRBV19 CASSEGLAGPYNEQFF TGTGCCAGTAGTGAGGGACTAGCGGGACCCTACAATGAGCAGTTCTTC
. TRBD1 TRBJ2-7 TRBV6-6 CASRDRGRQVEQYF TGTGCCAGCAGAGACAGGGGGCGTCAGGTCGAGCAGTACTTC
. TRBD2 TRBJ2-3 TRBV5-4 CASSRTSGGIDTQYF TGTGCCAGCAGCCGGACTAGCGGGGGGATAGATACGCAGTATTTT
. . TRBJ1-3 TRBV4-1 CASSQGERGNTIYF TGCGCCAGCAGCCAAGGGGAGAGAGGAAACACCATATATTTT
. . TRBJ1-4 TRBV6-2/TRBV6-3 CASSYAGGAKYEKLFF TGTGCCAGCAGTTACGCGGGGGGGGCGAAATATGAAAAACTGTTTTTT
once TRBD2 TRBJ2-1 TRBV7-9 CASSSLAATYNEQFF TGTGCCAGCAGCTCACTAGCGGCGACCTACAATGAGCAGTTCTTC
. . TRBJ1-1 TRBV19 CASSTSTVQYAKAFF TGTGCCAGTAGTACAAGCACAGTACAATATGCTAAAGCTTTCTTT
. TRBD1 TRBJ2-1 TRBV5-1 CASSGGQGSSYNEQFF TGCGCCAGCAGCGGGGGACAGGGAAGCTCCTACAATGAGCAGTTCTTC
. TRBD2 TRBJ2-3 TRBV9 CASSAVGGGIDTQYF TGTGCCAGCAGCGCCGTCGGGGGGGGCATAGATACGCAGTATTTT
. TRBD2 TRBJ2-3 TRBV10-3 CAIGSGTSGSTDTQYF TGTGCCATCGGATCAGGGACTAGCGGCAGCACAGATACGCAGTATTTT
. TRBD1 TRBJ2-7 TRBV6-5 CASRPRGRMNEQYF TGTGCCAGCAGGCCCAGGGGGCGCATGAACGAGCAGTACTTC
. . TRBJ2-3 TRBV7-8 CASSPRDTHQDTQYF TGTGCCAGCAGCCCTAGGGACACCCACCAGGATACGCAGTATTTT
. . TRBJ1-1 TRBV19 CASSVKNTEAFF TGTGCCAGTAGTGTCAAGAACACTGAAGCTTTCTTT
. TRBD1 TRBJ2-7 TRBV6-5 CASSSGQGKDEQYF TGTGCCAGCAGTTCCGGACAGGGGAAGGATGAGCAGTACTTC
. TRBD1 TRBJ1-4 TRBV28 CASRWGQTTTNEKLFF TGTGCCAGCAGGTGGGGACAGACGACAACTAATGAAAAACTGTTTTTT
. . TRBJ2-5 TRBV11-2 CASSLRGETQYF TGTGCCAGCAGCTTAAGGGGCGAGACCCAGTACTTC
once . TRBJ2-7 TRBV6-5 CASSYATVSYEQYF TGTGCCAGCAGTTACGCGACTGTTTCCTACGAGCAGTACTTC
many . TRBJ2-1 TRBV10-1 CASSESEGRVYNEQFF TGCGCCAGCAGTGAGTCGGAAGGGAGAGTCTACAATGAGCAGTTCTTC